These T cell receptor beta chains were read from a single sample in a study of regulatory T cells in long-lasting Graves disease. In TCRdb, the multiplex PCR reads were re-called with MiXCR into one record per CDR3 protein. Counted here are over 650,000 distinct CDR3 sequences, approximately 29% occurring once; the ten biggest clones make up under 55%. Sequenced material: peripheral blood mononuclear cells (PBMCs), taken when the disease was refractory, from a patient treated with antithyroid drugs. The receptors shown here come from a female donor with Graves disease. Each CDR3 is given with its conserved first and last residue.

TRBV12-3/TRBV12-4,TRBJ2-7,CASSLGTGISYEQYF
TRBV6-1,TRBJ1-1,CASSDGTADFEAFF
TRBV7-3,TRBJ2-6,CASSTSGANVLTF
TRBV15,TRBJ1-1,CATSSGLRVDTEAFF
TRBV11-2,TRBJ1-6,CASSLVVENSPLHF
TRBV20-1,TRBJ1-6,CSASLPQGQGRSPLHF
TRBV9,TRBJ1-1,CASSVADTATEAFF
TRBV19,TRBJ1-1,CASSIYSEAFF
TRBV27,TRBJ2-6,CASSLLISGANVLTF
TRBV7-9,TRBJ1-4,CASSPGDRGHAEKLFF
TRBV2,TRBJ2-6,CASRPEMSSGANVLTF
TRBV28,TRBJ1-5,CASSPTRLKKDRGRRQPQHF
TRBV6-5,TRBJ2-7,CASSYSHRGLEQYF
TRBV28,TRBJ2-7,CASSPSTWDRNSYEQYF
TRBV7-8,TRBJ1-1,CASSRNTAGASTEAFF
TRBV10-3,TRBJ2-1,CAISVSSGGPGSYNEQFF
TRBV11-2,TRBJ1-1,CASSLKEGAEAFF
TRBV19,TRBJ1-2,CASAGQGSYGYTF
TRBV2,TRBJ2-2,CASTCILAANTGELFF
TRBV14,TRBJ2-7,CASSQLAGGPREQYF
TRBV12-3/TRBV12-4,TRBJ2-5,CASSFYLMETQYF
TRBV6-1,TRBJ2-5,CASSVKILGVEETQYF
TRBV11-2,TRBJ2-7,CASSLVSGTADRTRYF
TRBV29-1,TRBJ2-2,CSVGQADGELFF
TRBV6-1,TRBJ1-6,CASSVEGIENSPLHF
TRBV2,TRBJ2-7,CASSEGTGNYEQYF
TRBV12-3/TRBV12-4,TRBJ2-5,CASSLGGGAKTQYF
TRBV10-3,TRBJ1-5,CAISESRGASNQPQHF
TRBV30,TRBJ1-3,CAWSTSGNTIYF
TRBV20-1,TRBJ1-5,CSARTGNNQPQHF
TRBV28,TRBJ2-1,CASSLLTSGVVRQFF
TRBV5-1,TRBJ2-3,CASSVTGAGSSTDTQYF
TRBV9,TRBJ2-5,CASSVAQADTSQETQYF
TRBV29-1,TRBJ1-2,CSVELGRGPYGYTF
TRBV28,TRBJ1-2,CASSHGQALPGDGYTF
TRBV6-1,TRBJ1-4,CASRQRDRGRDEKLFF